The clone carrying this TCR beta chain qualifies as medium-sized. These data come from a study of blood T cell repertoires in COVID-19. Across the study: COVID-19 samples from acute and convalescent phases originated in the United States, Italy and Spain. In each case, the material was cDNA or gDNA derived from T cells, B-cell-depleted T cells, or PBMCs.

Original analysis: Amplification from reference gene primers served as the basis for estimated nucleated cell counts. TCRdb's table, derived via immunoSEQ multiplex PCR, lists solely in-frame clones and lacks some. The V and J calls and the clone size are those of that table, but D and trimming were determined from the DNA. The sample contains about 220,000 clones, roughly four fifths of which appear only once. Germline CDR1 SGDLS, CDR2 YYNGEE. V dropped 4 bases and J dropped 6 bases, with 16 bases sitting between them. CDR3 length: 14 amino acids. The gene calls are TRBV9 and TRBJ1-1, with D possibly TRBD1 on 6 matching bases. The sample was peripheral blood. This TCR was recovered from a woman aged 25 to 39 who had recovered from COVID-19. The CDR3 is CASSSSGVGPEAFF. CDR3 nucleotides: TGTGCCAGCAGCTCCTCAGGGGTTGGCCCTGAAGCTTTCTTT.